A selection of T cell receptor beta chains follows, all from one sample in a study of blood T cell repertoires in COVID-19. TCRdb's copy holds only in-frame clones and misses some; the assay was immunoSEQ multiplex PCR. The sample includes around 270,000 clones, 70% to 90% of them seen just once. Sample: peripheral blood. These receptors all come from a woman in her forties or fifties with acute or convalescent COVID-19. CDR3s leave out the opening cysteine and the closing phenylalanine or tryptophan. Size is omitted from some rows. Given values are once, few, many or a class for expanded clones.

abundance,v_gene,CDR3aa
few,TRBV3-1/TRBV3-2,ASSRQGARSTEAF
.,TRBV6-5,ASTGPNSPLH
.,TRBV15,ATSRDRGYAEAF
.,TRBV28,ASAAGSLH
once,TRBV5-1,ASSEDRGIYGYT
.,TRBV24-1,ATSDPTGLPYEQY
once,TRBV7-3,ASTLVAGANVLT
.,TRBV18,ASSPQQAKNIQY
.,TRBV6-1,ASSENAGRPYGYT
.,TRBV30,AWSRPDYTYEQY
.,TRBV7-9,ASSSGLNPYEQY
few,TRBV29-1,SVRSSGKNTGELF
few,TRBV5-1,ASSSQGGNQPQH
.,TRBV5-1,ASSLVAGKNTEAF
.,TRBV3-1/TRBV3-2,ASSPSSGTGTGGSDYGYT
.,TRBV7-6,ASSRPWLAGVGVTQY
.,TRBV4-3,ASSQDLIRGTTNEKLF
.,TRBV9,ASSVEDSPNSPLH
.,TRBV28,ASSFRNEQF
once,TRBV6-1,ASSEAVSAEAF
.,TRBV19,ASSIIGRTDTQY
.,TRBV24-1,ATSDTTGTGDQPQH
.,TRBV5-1,ASRYGTDTQY
.,TRBV7-2,ASRPRLAGIYEQY
once,TRBV19,ASSTSGGGGEQY
.,TRBV15,ATSRDRTSVSTYEQY
.,TRBV28,ASSFATSGSDEQF